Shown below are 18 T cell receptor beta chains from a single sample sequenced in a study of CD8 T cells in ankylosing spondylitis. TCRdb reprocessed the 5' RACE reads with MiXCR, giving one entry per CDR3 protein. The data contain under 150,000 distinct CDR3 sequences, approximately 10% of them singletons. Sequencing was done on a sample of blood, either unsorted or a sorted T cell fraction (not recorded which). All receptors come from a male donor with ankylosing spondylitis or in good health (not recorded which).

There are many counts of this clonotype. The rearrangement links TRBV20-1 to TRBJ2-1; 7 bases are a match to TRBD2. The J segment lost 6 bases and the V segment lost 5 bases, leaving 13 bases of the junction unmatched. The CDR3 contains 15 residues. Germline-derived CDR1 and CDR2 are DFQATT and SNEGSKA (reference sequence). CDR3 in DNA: TGCAGTGCTGCCCGGGGACTAATAGAGGGCAATGAGCAGTTCTTC. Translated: CSAARGLIEGNEQFF.

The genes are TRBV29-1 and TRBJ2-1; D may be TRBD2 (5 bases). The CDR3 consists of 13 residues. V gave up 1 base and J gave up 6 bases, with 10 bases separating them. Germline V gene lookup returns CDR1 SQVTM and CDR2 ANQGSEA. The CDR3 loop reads CSVEVVTINEQFF. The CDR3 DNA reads TGCAGCGTTGAAGTAGTGACTATCAATGAGCAGTTCTTC.

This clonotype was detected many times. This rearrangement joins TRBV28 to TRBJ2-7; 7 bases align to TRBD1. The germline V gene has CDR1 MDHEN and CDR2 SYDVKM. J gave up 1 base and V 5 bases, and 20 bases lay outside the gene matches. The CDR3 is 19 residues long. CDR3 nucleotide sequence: TGTGCCAGCAGTGCCCTCATAGGGTTAGGGGGCAGGGAGTCCTACGAGCAGTACTTC. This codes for CASSALIGLGGRESYEQYF.

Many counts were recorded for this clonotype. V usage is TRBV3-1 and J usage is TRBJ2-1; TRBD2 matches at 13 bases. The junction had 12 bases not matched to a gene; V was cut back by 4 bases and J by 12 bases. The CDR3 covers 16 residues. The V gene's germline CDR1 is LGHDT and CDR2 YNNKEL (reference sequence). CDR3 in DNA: TGTGCCAGCAGCCCTTGGACTAGCGGGAGTTTCGGGGGGCAGTTCTTC. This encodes CASSPWTSGSFGGQFF.

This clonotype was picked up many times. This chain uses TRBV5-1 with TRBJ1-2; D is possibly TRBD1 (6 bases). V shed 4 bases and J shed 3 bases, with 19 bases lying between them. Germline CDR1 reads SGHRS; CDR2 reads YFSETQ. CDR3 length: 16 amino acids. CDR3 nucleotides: TGCGCCAGCAGCCAAAGGACAGCCGCGAGATACTATGGCTACACCTTC. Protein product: CASSQRTAARYYGYTF. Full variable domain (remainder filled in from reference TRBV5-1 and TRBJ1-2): KAGVTQTPRYLIKTRGQQVTLSCSPISGHRSVSWYQQTPGQGLQFLFEYFSETQRNKGNFPGRFSGRQFSNSRSEMNVSTLELGDSALYLCASSQRTAARYYGYTFGSGTRLTVV.

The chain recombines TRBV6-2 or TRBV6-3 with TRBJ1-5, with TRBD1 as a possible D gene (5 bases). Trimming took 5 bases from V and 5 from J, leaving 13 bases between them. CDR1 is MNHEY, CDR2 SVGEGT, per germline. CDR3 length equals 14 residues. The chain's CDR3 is CASSRQFTYQPQHF. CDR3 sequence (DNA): TGTGCCAGCAGTCGACAGTTTACCTATCAGCCCCAGCATTTT.

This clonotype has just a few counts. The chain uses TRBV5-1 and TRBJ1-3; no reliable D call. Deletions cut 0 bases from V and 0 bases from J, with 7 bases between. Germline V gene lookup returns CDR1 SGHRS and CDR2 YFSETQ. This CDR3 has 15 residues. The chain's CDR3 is CASSLDIFSGNTIYF. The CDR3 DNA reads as TGCGCCAGCAGCTTGGATATCTTCTCTGGAAACACCATATATTTT.

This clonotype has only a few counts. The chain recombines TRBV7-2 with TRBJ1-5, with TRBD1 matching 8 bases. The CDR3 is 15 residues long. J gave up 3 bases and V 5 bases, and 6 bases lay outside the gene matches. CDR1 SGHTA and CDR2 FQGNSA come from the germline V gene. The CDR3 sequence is CASSARTGINQPQHF. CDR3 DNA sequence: TGTGCCAGCAGCGCCAGGACAGGGATCAATCAGCCCCAGCATTTT.

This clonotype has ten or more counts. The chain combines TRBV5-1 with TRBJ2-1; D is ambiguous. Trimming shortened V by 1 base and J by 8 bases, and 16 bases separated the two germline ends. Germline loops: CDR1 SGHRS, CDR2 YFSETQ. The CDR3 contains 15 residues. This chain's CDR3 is CASSLLAIAAHEQFF. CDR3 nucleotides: TGCGCCAGCAGCTTGTTAGCAATCGCTGCCCATGAGCAGTTCTTC.

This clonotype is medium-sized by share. CDR3 loop: CASSQDGGDDQPQHF. CDR3 DNA: TGTGCCAGCAGCCAAGATGGGGGCGATGACCAGCCCCAGCATTTT. J is TRBJ1-5 and V is TRBV4-2; D is possibly TRBD1 (6 bases). Germline V gene data show CDR1 as LGHNA and CDR2 as YNFKEQ. The V end was cut by 0 bases, the J end by 7 bases, with 13 bases between. The CDR3 is made up of 15 amino acids.

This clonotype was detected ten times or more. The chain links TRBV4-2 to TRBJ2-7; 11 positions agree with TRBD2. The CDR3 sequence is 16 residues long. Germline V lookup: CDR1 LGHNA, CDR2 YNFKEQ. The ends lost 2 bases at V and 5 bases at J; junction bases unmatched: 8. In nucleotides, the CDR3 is TGTGCCAGCAGCCAAACTAGCGGGAGAATTAATCACGAGCAGTACTTC. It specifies CASSQTSGRINHEQYF.

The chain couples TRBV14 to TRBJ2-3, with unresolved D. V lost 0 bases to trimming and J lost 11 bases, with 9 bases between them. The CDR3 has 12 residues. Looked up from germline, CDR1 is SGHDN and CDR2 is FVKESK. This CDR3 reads CASSQDLSLQYF. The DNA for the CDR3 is TGTGCCAGCAGCCAAGATTTGTCGCTGCAGTATTTT.

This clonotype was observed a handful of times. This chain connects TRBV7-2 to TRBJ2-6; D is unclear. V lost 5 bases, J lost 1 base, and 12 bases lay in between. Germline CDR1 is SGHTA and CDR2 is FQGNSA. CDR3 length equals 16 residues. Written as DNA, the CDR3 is TGTGCCAGCAGCCCCCATTTAGGGTCTGGGGCCAACGTCCTGACTTTC. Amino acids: CASSPHLGSGANVLTF.

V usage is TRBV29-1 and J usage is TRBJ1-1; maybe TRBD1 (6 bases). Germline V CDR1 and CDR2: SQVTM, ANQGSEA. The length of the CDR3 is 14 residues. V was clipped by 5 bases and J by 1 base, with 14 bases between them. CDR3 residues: CSVLTQGTNTEAFF. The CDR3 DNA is TGCAGCGTTCTCACGCAGGGGACGAACACTGAAGCTTTCTTT.

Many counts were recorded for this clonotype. CDR3 sequence: CASSPDRGHITDTQYF. For the CDR3, the DNA is TGTGCCAGCAGCCCGGACAGGGGGCATATCACAGATACGCAGTATTTT. The genes are TRBV6-1 and TRBJ2-3, with 11 bases matching TRBD1. J was trimmed by 2 bases and V by 6 bases; bases with no gene match: 7. The CDR3 runs to 16 residues. Germline-derived CDR1 and CDR2 are MNHNS and SASEGT.

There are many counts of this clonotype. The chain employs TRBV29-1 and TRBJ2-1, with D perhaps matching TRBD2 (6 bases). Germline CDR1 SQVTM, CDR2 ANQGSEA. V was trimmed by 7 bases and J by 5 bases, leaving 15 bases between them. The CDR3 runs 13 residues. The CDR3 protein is CSAFPGENNEQFF. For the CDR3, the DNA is TGCAGCGCCTTTCCGGGAGAAAACAATGAGCAGTTCTTC.

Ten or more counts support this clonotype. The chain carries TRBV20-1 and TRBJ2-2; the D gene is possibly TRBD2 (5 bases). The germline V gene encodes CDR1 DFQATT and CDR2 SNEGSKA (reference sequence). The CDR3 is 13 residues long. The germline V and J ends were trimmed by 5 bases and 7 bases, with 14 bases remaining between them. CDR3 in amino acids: CSARPLEVGELFF. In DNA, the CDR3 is TGCAGTGCTCGGCCTCTGGAGGTCGGGGAGCTGTTTTTT.

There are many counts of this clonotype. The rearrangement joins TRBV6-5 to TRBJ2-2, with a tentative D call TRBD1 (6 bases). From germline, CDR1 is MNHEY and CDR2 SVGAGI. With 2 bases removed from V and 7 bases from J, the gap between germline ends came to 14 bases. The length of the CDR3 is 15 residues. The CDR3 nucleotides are TGTGCCAGCAGTTACGGTCCAGGGGAAATCGGGGAGCTGTTTTTT. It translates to CASSYGPGEIGELFF.